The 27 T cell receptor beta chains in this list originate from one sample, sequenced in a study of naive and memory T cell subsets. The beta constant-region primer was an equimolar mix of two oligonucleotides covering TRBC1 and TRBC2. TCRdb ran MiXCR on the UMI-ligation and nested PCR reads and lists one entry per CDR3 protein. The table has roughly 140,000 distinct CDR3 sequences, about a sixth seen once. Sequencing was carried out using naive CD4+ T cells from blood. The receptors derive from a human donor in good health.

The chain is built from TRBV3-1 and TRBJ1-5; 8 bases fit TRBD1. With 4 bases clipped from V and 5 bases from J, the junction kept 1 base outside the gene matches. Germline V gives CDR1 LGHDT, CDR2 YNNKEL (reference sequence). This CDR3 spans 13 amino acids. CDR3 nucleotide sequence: TGTGCCAGCAGCCCGGACAGGGATCAGCCCCAGCATTTT. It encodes CASSPDRDQPQHF. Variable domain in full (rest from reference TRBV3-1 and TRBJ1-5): DTAVSQTPKYLVTQMGNDKSIKCEQNLGHDTMYWYKQDSKKFLKIMFSYNNKELIINETVPNRFSPKSPDKAHLNLHINSLELGDSAVYFCASSPDRDQPQHFGDGTRLSIL.

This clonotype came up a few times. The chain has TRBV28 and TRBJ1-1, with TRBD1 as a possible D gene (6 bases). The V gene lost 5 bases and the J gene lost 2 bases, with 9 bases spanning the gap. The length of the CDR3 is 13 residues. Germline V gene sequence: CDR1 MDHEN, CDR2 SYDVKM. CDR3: CASSTGGNTEAFF. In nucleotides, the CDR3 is TGTGCCAGCAGTACCGGGGGCAACACTGAAGCTTTCTTT. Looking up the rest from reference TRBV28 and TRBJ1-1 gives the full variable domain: DVKVTQSSRYLVKRTGEKVFLECVQDMDHENMFWYRQDPGLGLRLIYFSYDVKMKEKGDIPEGYSVSREKKERFSLILESASTNQTSMYLCASSTGGNTEAFFGQGTRLTVV.

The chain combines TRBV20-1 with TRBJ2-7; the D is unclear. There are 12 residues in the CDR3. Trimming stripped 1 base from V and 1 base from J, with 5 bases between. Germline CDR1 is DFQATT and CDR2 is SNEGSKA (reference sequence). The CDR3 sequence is CSARVVSYEQYF. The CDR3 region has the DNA TGCAGTGCTAGAGTGGTATCCTACGAGCAGTACTTC.

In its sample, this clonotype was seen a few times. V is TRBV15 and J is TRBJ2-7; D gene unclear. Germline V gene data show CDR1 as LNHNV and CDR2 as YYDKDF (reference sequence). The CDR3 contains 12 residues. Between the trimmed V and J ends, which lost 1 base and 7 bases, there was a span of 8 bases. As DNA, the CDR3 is TGTGCCACCAGCAGAGGCCTGGGAGAGCAGTACTTC. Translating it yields CATSRGLGEQYF.

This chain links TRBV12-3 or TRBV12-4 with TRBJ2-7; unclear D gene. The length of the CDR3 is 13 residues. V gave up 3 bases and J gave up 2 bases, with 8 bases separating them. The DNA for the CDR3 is TGTGCCAGCAGTTTTGAGAGTCCCTACGAGCAGTACTTC. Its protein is CASSFESPYEQYF.

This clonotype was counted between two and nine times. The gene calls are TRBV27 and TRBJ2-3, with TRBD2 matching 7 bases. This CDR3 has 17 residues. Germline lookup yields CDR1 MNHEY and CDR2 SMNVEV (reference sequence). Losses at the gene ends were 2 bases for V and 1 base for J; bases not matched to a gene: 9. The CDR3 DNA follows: TGTGCCAGCAGTTTAGGGAGGGCTAGCGGAGGCACAGATACGCAGTATTTT. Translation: CASSLGRASGGTDTQYF.

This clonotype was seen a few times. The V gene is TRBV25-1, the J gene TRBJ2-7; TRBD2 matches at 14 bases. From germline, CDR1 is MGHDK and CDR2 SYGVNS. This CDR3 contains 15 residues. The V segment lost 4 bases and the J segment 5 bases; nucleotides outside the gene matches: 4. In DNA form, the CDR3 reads TGTGCCAGCAGTGCGGGACTAGCGGGGGTTGACGAGCAGTACTTC. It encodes CASSAGLAGVDEQYF.

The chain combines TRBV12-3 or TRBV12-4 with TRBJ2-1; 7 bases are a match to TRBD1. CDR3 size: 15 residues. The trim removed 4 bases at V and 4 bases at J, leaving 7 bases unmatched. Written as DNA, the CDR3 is TGTGCCAGCAGTTCCGGGACAGCCTCGTACAATGAGCAGTTCTTC. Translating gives CASSSGTASYNEQFF.

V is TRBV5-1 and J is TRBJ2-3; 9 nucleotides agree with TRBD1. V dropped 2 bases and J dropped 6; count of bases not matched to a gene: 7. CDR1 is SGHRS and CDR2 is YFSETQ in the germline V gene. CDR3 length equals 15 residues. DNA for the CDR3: TGCGCCAGCAGCTTCACCGGGACAGGGACGGATACGCAGTATTTT. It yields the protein CASSFTGTGTDTQYF.

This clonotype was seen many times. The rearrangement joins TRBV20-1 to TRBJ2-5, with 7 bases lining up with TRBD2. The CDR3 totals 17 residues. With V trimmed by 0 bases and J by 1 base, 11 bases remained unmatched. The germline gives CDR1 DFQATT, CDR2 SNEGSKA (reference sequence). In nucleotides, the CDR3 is TGCAGTGCTAGAGATTGGGCTAGCGGAGCCACCCAAGAGACCCAGTACTTC. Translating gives CSARDWASGATQETQYF.

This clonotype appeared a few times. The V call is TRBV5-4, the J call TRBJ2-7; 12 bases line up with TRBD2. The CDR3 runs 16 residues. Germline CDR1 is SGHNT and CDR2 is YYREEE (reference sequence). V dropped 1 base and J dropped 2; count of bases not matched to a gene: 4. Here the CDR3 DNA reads TGTGCCAGCAGCTTGTTGAGGACTAGCGGGACCTACGAGCAGTACTTC. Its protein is CASSLLRTSGTYEQYF. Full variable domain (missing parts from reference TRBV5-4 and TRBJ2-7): ETGVTQSPTHLIKTRGQQVTLRCSSQSGHNTVSWYQQALGQGPQFIFQYYREEENGRGNFPPRFSGLQFPNYSSELNVNALELDDSALYLCASSLLRTSGTYEQYFGPGTRLTVT.

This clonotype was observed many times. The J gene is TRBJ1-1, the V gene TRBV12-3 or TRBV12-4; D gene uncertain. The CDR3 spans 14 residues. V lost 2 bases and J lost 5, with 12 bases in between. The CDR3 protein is CASSLTGADTEAFF. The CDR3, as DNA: TGTGCCAGCAGTTTAACGGGAGCGGATACTGAAGCTTTCTTT.

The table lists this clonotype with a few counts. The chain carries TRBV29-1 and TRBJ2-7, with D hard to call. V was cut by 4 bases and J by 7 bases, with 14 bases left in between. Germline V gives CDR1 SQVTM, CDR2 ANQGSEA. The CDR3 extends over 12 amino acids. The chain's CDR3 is CSVAGSPLEQYF. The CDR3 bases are TGCAGCGTTGCAGGATCTCCCTTGGAGCAGTACTTC.

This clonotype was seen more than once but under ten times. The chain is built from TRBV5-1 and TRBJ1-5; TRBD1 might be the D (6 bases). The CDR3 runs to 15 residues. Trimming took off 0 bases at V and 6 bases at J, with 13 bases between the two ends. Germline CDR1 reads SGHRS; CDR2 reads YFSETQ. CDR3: CASSLEGDQTQPQHF. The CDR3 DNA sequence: TGCGCCAGCAGCTTGGAGGGGGATCAAACTCAGCCCCAGCATTTT.

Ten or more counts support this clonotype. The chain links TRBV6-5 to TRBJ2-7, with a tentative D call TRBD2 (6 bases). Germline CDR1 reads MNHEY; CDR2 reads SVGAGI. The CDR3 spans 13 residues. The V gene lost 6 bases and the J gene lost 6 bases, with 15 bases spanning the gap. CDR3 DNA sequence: TGTGCCAGCAGCCCTCGCGGGAAGTCCGAGCAGTACTTC. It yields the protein CASSPRGKSEQYF.

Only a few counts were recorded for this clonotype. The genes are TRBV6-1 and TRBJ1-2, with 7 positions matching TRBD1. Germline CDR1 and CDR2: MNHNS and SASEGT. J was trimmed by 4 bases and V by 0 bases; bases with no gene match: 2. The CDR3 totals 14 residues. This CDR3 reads CASSEAGTAYGYTF. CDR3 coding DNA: TGTGCCAGCAGTGAAGCCGGGACAGCCTATGGCTACACCTTC.

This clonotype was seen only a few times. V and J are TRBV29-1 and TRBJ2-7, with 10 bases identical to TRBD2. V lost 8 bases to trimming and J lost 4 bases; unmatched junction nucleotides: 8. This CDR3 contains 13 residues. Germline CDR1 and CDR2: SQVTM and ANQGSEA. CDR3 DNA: TGCAGCTTTGCACGGACTAGCGGTTACGAGCAGTACTTC. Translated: CSFARTSGYEQYF.

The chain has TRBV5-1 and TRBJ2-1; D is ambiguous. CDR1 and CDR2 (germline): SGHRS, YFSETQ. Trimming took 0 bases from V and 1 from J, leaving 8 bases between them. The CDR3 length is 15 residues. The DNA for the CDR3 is TGCGCCAGCAGCTTGGCCGTTGAATCCTACAATGAGCAGTTCTTC. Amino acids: CASSLAVESYNEQFF. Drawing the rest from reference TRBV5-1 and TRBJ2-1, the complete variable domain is KAGVTQTPRYLIKTRGQQVTLSCSPISGHRSVSWYQQTPGQGLQFLFEYFSETQRNKGNFPGRFSGRQFSNSRSEMNVSTLELGDSALYLCASSLAVESYNEQFFGPGTRLTVL.

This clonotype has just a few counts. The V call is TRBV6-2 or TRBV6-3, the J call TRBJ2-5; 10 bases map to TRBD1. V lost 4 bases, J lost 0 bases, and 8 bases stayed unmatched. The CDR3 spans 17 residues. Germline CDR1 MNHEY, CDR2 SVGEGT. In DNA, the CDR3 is TGTGCCAGCAGTTCGGGCGGGACAGGGGAACACCAAGAGACCCAGTACTTC. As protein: CASSSGGTGEHQETQYF.

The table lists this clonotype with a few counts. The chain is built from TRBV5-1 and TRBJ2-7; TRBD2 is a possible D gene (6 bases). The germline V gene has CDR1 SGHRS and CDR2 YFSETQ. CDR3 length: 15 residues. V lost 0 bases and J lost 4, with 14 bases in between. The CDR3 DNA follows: TGCGCCAGCAGCTTGGTGGAGGGGAGAGTTTACGAGCAGTACTTC. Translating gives CASSLVEGRVYEQYF. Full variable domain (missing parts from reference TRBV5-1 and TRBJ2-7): KAGVTQTPRYLIKTRGQQVTLSCSPISGHRSVSWYQQTPGQGLQFLFEYFSETQRNKGNFPGRFSGRQFSNSRSEMNVSTLELGDSALYLCASSLVEGRVYEQYFGPGTRLTVT.

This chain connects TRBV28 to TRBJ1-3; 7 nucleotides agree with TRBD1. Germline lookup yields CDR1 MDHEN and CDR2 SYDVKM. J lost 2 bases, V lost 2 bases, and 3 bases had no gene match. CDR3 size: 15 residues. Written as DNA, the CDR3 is TGTGCCAGCAGTTTAGATCAGGGGGCTGGAAACACCATATATTTT. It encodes CASSLDQGAGNTIYF.

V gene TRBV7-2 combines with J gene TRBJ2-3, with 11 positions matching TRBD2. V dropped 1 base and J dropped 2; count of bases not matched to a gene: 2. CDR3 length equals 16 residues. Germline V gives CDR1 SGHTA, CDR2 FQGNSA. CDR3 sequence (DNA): TGTGCCAGCAGCTTAGGACTAGCGGGGATCACAGATACGCAGTATTTT. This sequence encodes CASSLGLAGITDTQYF.

This CDR3 reads CASSPRNKGWTEAFF. The CDR3 coding sequence is TGTGCCAGCAGTCCAAGGAACAAGGGATGGACTGAAGCTTTCTTT. The chain employs TRBV28 and TRBJ1-1; D gene unclear. The V end lost 5 bases, the J end lost 5 bases, and 18 bases lay between the germline ends. The CDR3 length is 15 residues. Germline V gene lookup returns CDR1 MDHEN and CDR2 SYDVKM.

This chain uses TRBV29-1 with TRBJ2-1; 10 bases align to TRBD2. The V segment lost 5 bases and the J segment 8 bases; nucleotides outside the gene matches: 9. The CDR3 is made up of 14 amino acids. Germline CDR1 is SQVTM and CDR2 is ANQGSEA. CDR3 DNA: TGCAGCGTTACGAGCGGGAGGGCCGGGGATGAGCAGTTCTTC. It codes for CSVTSGRAGDEQFF.

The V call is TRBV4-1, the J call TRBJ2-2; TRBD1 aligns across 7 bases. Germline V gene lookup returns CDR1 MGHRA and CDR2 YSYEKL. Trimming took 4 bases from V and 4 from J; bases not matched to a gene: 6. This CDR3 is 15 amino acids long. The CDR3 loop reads CASSRPGTATGELFF. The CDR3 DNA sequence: TGCGCCAGCAGCCGTCCCGGGACAGCCACCGGGGAGCTGTTTTTT.

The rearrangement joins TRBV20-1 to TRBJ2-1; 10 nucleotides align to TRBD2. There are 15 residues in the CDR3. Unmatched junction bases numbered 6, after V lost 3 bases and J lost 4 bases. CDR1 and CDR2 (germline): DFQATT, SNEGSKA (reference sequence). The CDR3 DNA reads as TGCAGTGCTAGGGGGCTACTAGCGGGATACAATGAGCAGTTCTTC. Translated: CSARGLLAGYNEQFF.

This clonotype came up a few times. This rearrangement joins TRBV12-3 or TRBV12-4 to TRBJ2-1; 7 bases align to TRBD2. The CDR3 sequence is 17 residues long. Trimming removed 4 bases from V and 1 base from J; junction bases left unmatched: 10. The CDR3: CASSWSGERESYNEQFF. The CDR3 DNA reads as TGTGCCAGCAGTTGGTCGGGGGAGCGGGAATCCTACAATGAGCAGTTCTTC.